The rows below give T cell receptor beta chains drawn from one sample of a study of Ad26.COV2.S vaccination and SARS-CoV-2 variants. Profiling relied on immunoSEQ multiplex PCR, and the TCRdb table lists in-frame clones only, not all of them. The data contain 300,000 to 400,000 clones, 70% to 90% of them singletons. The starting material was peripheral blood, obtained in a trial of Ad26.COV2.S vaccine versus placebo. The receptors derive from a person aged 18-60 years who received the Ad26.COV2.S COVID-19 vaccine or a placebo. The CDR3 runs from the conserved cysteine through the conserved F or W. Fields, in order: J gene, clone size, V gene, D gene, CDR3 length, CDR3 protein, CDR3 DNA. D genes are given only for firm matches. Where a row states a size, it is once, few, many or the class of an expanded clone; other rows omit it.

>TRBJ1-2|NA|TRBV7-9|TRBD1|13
CASSRQGGDGYTF
TGTGCCAGCAGCCGACAGGGGGGAGATGGCTACACCTTC
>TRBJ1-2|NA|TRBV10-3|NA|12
CAIRDPAGGYTF
TGTGCCATCAGGGACCCGGCAGGCGGCTACACCTTC
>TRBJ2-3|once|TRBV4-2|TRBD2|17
CASSLQEVAGLPGWQYF
TGTGCCAGCAGCCTGCAAGAAGTAGCGGGGCTACCCGGTTGGCAGTATTTT
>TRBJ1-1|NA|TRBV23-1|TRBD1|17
CASSRWDRPPLHTEAFF
TGCGCCAGCAGTCGATGGGACAGGCCACCCCTTCACACTGAAGCTTTCTTT
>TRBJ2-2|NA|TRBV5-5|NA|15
CASSLQTINTGELFF
TGTGCCAGCAGCTTGCAAACAATCAACACCGGGGAGCTGTTTTTT
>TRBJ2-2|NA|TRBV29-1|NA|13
CSATGQNTGELFF
TGCAGCGCTACAGGGCAGAACACCGGGGAGCTGTTTTTT
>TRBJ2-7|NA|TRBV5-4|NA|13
CASSLEASYEQYF
TGTGCCAGCAGCTTGGAGGCCTCCTACGAGCAGTACTTC
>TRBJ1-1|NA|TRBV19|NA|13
CASSPGRGTEAFF
TGTGCCAGTAGTCCCGGGAGGGGTACTGAAGCTTTCTTT
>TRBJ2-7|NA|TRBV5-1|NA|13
CASSLDYRGEQYF
TGCGCCAGCAGCTTGGATTATCGGGGCGAGCAGTACTTC
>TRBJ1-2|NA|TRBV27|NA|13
CASSSGAAGGYTF
TGTGCCAGCAGTTCCGGAGCCGCGGGGGGCTACACCTTC
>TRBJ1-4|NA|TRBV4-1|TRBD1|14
CASSQGQGREKLFF
TGCGCCAGCAGCCAAGGACAGGGGAGAGAAAAACTGTTTTTT
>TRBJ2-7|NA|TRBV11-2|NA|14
CASSQGFGNRVQYF
TGTGCCAGCAGCCAAGGGTTCGGGAACCGAGTGCAGTACTTC
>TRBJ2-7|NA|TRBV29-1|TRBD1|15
CSVGNRGARLYQQYF
TGCAGCGTTGGCAACAGGGGAGCCCGGTTGTACCAGCAGTACTTC
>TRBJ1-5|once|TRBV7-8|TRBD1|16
CASSLDLTGRGQPQHF
TGTGCCAGCAGCTTAGACTTGACAGGGAGAGGTCAGCCCCAGCATTTT
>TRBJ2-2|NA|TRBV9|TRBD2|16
CASSVVSGGNTGELFF
TGTGCCAGCAGCGTAGTCAGCGGGGGCAACACCGGGGAGCTGTTTTTT